Listed below are T cell receptor beta chains from one sample, sequenced in a study of Ad26.COV2.S vaccination and SARS-CoV-2 variants. Only in-frame clones appear in the TCRdb table, and some are missing; sequencing was by immunoSEQ multiplex PCR. The data show about 480,000 clones, around 85% seen once. This sample comprised peripheral blood, obtained in a trial of Ad26.COV2.S vaccine versus placebo. The origin of the receptors is a person between 18 and 65 years old who received the Ad26.COV2.S COVID-19 vaccine or a placebo. The CDR3 runs from the conserved cysteine through the conserved F or W. A D gene is named only where the DNA matches it firmly. Size tells how often a clone was seen (once, few, many) or the class of an expanded clone, and some rows leave it out.

D gene: .
clone size: .
V gene: TRBV5-8
J gene: TRBJ2-1
CDR3 DNA: TGTGCCAGCAGCTTATGGGGAAGGCTTTTCTTC
CDR3 protein: CASSLWGRLFF

D gene: .
clone size: .
V gene: TRBV24-1
J gene: TRBJ1-5
CDR3 DNA: TGTGCCACCAGTGATTTCGGGGGGCCGAATCAGCCCCAGCATTTT
CDR3 protein: CATSDFGGPNQPQHF

D gene: .
clone size: .
V gene: TRBV28
J gene: TRBJ1-2
CDR3 DNA: TGTGCCAGCATCCCTCCCGGCCGGTATGGCTACACCTTC
CDR3 protein: CASIPPGRYGYTF

D gene: .
clone size: .
V gene: TRBV9
J gene: TRBJ1-2
CDR3 DNA: TGTGCCAGCAGCGTAGGGCAAAACTATGGCTACACCTTC
CDR3 protein: CASSVGQNYGYTF

D gene: TRBD2
clone size: .
V gene: TRBV27
J gene: TRBJ2-1
CDR3 DNA: TGTGCCAGCAGTCCGACCACAAACCTAGCGGCCTACAATGAGCAGTTCTTC
CDR3 protein: CASSPTTNLAAYNEQFF

D gene: .
clone size: .
V gene: TRBV19
J gene: TRBJ2-7
CDR3 DNA: TGTGCCAGTGGGCCGGGGGCCTGGGAGCAGTACTTC
CDR3 protein: CASGPGAWEQYF

D gene: TRBD2
clone size: few
V gene: TRBV5-1
J gene: TRBJ2-2
CDR3 DNA: TGCGCCAGCAGGGTCGCGGGAGCCGGGGGAACCGGGGAGCTGTTTTTT
CDR3 protein: CASRVAGAGGTGELFF

D gene: .
clone size: .
V gene: TRBV30
J gene: TRBJ2-7
CDR3 DNA: TGTGCCTGGAGTGTAGGCGGCTACGAGCAGTACTTC
CDR3 protein: CAWSVGGYEQYF

D gene: .
clone size: .
V gene: TRBV7-2
J gene: TRBJ2-3
CDR3 DNA: TGTGCCAGCAGCTTAGCACGGGGGAGCGATACGCAGTATTTT
CDR3 protein: CASSLARGSDTQYF

D gene: TRBD1
clone size: .
V gene: TRBV29-1
J gene: TRBJ2-7
CDR3 DNA: TGCAGCGTGAGGGCCAGCGGACAGGGCATCTACGAGCAGTACTTC
CDR3 protein: CSVRASGQGIYEQYF

D gene: TRBD1
clone size: .
V gene: TRBV30
J gene: TRBJ2-3
CDR3 DNA: TGTGCCTGGAGGGGCCCACAGGGGGCCGATACGCAGTATTTT
CDR3 protein: CAWRGPQGADTQYF

D gene: .
clone size: .
V gene: TRBV7-2
J gene: TRBJ1-5
CDR3 DNA: TGTGCCAGCAGCTTAGTGAGCCAGGGCAGGGGCAATCAGCCCCAGCATTTT
CDR3 protein: CASSLVSQGRGNQPQHF

D gene: TRBD2
clone size: .
V gene: TRBV9
J gene: TRBJ2-1
CDR3 DNA: TGTGCCAGCAGCGCACTAGCGGGAGGCCCCTACAATGAGCAGTTCTTC
CDR3 protein: CASSALAGGPYNEQFF

D gene: TRBD1
clone size: .
V gene: TRBV28
J gene: TRBJ2-7
CDR3 DNA: TGTGCCAGCAGCCTACCTGGTGGGACAGGATACGAGCAGTACTTC
CDR3 protein: CASSLPGGTGYEQYF

D gene: .
clone size: .
V gene: TRBV28
J gene: TRBJ2-1
CDR3 DNA: TGTGCCAGCAGCCTGCGGGTTAACAGGAATGAGCAGTTCTTC
CDR3 protein: CASSLRVNRNEQFF

D gene: .
clone size: .
V gene: TRBV7-3
J gene: TRBJ2-1
CDR3 DNA: TGTGCCAGCAGCCTTGGGACCAACAATGAGCAGTTCTTC
CDR3 protein: CASSLGTNNEQFF

D gene: .
clone size: .
V gene: TRBV7-2
J gene: TRBJ2-1
CDR3 DNA: TGTGCCAGCAGCTTCTACCTTTACAATGAGCAGTTCTTC
CDR3 protein: CASSFYLYNEQFF

D gene: .
clone size: .
V gene: TRBV27
J gene: TRBJ2-2
CDR3 DNA: TGTGCCACCAGACATCGGGGGGAGCTGTTTTTT
CDR3 protein: CATRHRGELFF

D gene: .
clone size: .
V gene: TRBV19
J gene: TRBJ2-7
CDR3 DNA: TGTGCCAGTACGGACAGATTTGGCAGGGAGCAGTACTTC
CDR3 protein: CASTDRFGREQYF

D gene: .
clone size: .
V gene: TRBV19
J gene: TRBJ1-5
CDR3 DNA: TGTGCCAGTAGTATTTCTAGCAATCAGCCCCAGCATTTT
CDR3 protein: CASSISSNQPQHF

D gene: .
clone size: few
V gene: TRBV7-9
J gene: TRBJ2-1
CDR3 DNA: TGTGCCAGCAGCTCTCGAAGCTCCTACAATGAGCAGTTCTTC
CDR3 protein: CASSSRSSYNEQFF

D gene: TRBD1
clone size: few
V gene: TRBV7-2
J gene: TRBJ2-3
CDR3 DNA: TGTGCCAGCAGCAGCCCGGGACAGCTTTTTAGCACAGATACGCAGTATTTT
CDR3 protein: CASSSPGQLFSTDTQYF

D gene: .
clone size: .
V gene: TRBV6-2/TRBV6-3
J gene: TRBJ1-1
CDR3 DNA: TGTGCCAGCAGTTACTCGGGGCAGGGTGAAGCTTTCTTT
CDR3 protein: CASSYSGQGEAFF

D gene: TRBD2
clone size: .
V gene: TRBV19
J gene: TRBJ2-2
CDR3 DNA: TGTGCCAGTATGGTCCTGGCGGGAGGACGGACCGGGGAGCTGTTTTTT
CDR3 protein: CASMVLAGGRTGELFF

D gene: TRBD2
clone size: .
V gene: TRBV18
J gene: TRBJ2-3
CDR3 DNA: TGTGCCAGCTCACCACTAGCGACTAGCTTCACAGATACGCAGTATTTT
CDR3 protein: CASSPLATSFTDTQYF

D gene: .
clone size: once
V gene: TRBV19
J gene: TRBJ1-5
CDR3 DNA: TGTGCCAGTAGTATCATGGGCAGGACCAACAATCAGCCCCAGCATTTT
CDR3 protein: CASSIMGRTNNQPQHF

D gene: .
clone size: .
V gene: TRBV4-3
J gene: TRBJ2-1
CDR3 DNA: TGCGCCAGCAGTCATAGCGGAGGATCCTACAATGAGCAGTTCTTC
CDR3 protein: CASSHSGGSYNEQFF

D gene: .
clone size: .
V gene: TRBV7-3
J gene: TRBJ2-3
CDR3 DNA: TGTGCCAGCAGCTCACTGCCGACTGGGGCGAATACGCAGTATTTT
CDR3 protein: CASSSLPTGANTQYF

D gene: .
clone size: .
V gene: TRBV7-3
J gene: TRBJ2-1
CDR3 DNA: TGTGCCAGCAGCTCGCGGGCTTCTCCCTCCCAGTTCTTC
CDR3 protein: CASSSRASPSQFF

D gene: .
clone size: .
V gene: TRBV11-1
J gene: TRBJ1-5
CDR3 DNA: TGTGCCAGCAGCCCCGGTGGGGGGAGCAATCAGCCCCAGCATTTT
CDR3 protein: CASSPGGGSNQPQHF